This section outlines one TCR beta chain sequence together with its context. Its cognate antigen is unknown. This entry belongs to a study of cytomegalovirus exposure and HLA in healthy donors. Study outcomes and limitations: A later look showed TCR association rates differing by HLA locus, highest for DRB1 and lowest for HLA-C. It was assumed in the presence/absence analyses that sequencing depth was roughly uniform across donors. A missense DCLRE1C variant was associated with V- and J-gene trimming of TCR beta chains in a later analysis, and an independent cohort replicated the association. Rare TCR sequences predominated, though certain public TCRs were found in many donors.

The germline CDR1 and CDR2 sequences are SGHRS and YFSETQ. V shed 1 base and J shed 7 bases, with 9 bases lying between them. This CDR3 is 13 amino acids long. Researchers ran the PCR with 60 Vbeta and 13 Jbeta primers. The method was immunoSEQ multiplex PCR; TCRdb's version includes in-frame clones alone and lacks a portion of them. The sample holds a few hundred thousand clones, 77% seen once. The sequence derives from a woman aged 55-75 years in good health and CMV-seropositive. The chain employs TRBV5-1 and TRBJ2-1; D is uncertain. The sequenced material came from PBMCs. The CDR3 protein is CASSLSPRNEQFF. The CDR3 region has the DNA TGCGCCAGCAGCTTGAGCCCCCGGAATGAGCAGTTCTTC.